This T cell receptor (beta chain) was captured in a study of technical replicates of blood from a few donors. This table comes from immunoSEQ multiplex PCR, and its TCRdb copy is limited to in-frame clones, with some not included. The table shows approximately 12,000 clones, with over 85% occurring only once. This CDR3 is built from 14 residues. Trimming stripped 3 bases from V and 7 bases from J, with 12 bases between. The germline CDR1 and CDR2 sequences are MNHEY and SMNVEV (reference sequence). Sequencing was carried out using PBMCs. The receptor was isolated from a human donor in good health. The chain uses TRBV27 and TRBJ2-2; D perhaps matches TRBD2 (6 bases). CDR3 nucleotides: TGTGCCAGCAGTTTTTTGGCGGAGGGCGGGGAGCTGTTTTTT. Translation: CASSFLAEGGELFF.